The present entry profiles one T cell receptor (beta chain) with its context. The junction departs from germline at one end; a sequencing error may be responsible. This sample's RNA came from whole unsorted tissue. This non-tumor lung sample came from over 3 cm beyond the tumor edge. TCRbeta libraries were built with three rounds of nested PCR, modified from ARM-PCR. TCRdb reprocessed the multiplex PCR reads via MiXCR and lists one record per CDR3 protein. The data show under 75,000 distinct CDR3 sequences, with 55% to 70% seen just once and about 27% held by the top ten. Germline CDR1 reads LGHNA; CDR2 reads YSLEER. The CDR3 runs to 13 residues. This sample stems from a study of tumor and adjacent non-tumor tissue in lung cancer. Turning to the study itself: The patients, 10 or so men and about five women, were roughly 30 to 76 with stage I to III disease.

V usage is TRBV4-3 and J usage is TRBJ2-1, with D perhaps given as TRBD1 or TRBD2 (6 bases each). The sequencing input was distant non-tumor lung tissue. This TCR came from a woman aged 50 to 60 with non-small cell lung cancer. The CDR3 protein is CASNQGGGNEQFF. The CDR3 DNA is TGCGCCAGCAACCAAGGAGGGGGAAATGAGCAATTCTTC.